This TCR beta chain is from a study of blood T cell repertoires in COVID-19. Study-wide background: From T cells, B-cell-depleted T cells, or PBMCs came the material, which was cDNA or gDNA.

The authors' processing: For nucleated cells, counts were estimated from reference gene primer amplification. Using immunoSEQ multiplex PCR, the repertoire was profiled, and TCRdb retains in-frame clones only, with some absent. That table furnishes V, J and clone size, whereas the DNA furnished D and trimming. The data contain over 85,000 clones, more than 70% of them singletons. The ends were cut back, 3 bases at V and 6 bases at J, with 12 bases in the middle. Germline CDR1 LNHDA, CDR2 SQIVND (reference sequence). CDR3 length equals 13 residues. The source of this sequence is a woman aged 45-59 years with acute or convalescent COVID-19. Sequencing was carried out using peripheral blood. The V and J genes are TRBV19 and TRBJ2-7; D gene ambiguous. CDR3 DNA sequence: TGTGCCAGTAGTATCCCACGGGTGGGCGAGCAGTACTTC. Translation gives CASSIPRVGEQYF.